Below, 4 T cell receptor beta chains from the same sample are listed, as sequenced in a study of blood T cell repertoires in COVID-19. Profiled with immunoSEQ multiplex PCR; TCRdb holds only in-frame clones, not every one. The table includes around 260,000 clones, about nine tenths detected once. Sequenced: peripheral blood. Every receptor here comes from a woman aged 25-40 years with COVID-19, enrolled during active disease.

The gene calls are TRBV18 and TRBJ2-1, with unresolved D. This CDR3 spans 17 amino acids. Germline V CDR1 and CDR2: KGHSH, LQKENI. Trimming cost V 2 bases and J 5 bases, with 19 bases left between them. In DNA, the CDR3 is TGTGCCAGCTCACCAAAGTGGGCCCCCACGTCCAACAATGAGCAGTTCTTC. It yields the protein CASSPKWAPTSNNEQFF.

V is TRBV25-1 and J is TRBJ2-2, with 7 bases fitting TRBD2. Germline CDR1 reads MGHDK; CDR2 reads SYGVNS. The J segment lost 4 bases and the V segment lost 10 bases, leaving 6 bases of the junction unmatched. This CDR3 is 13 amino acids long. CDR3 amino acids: CATGGLPTGELFF. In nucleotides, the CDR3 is TGTGCCACGGGGGGACTACCCACCGGGGAGCTGTTTTTT.

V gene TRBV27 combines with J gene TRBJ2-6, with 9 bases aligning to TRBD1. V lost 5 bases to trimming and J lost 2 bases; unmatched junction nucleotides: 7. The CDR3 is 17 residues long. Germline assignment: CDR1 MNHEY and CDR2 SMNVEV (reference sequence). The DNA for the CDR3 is TGTGCCAGCAGTCGGTCCCGGGACAGGGCTGGGGCCAACGTCCTGACTTTC. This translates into CASSRSRDRAGANVLTF.

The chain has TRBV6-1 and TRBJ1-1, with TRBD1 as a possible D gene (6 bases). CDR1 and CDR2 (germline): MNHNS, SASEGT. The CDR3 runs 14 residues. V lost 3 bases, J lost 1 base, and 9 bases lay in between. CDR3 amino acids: CASSDNRANTEAFF. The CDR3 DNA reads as TGTGCCAGCAGTGATAACAGGGCGAACACTGAAGCTTTCTTT.